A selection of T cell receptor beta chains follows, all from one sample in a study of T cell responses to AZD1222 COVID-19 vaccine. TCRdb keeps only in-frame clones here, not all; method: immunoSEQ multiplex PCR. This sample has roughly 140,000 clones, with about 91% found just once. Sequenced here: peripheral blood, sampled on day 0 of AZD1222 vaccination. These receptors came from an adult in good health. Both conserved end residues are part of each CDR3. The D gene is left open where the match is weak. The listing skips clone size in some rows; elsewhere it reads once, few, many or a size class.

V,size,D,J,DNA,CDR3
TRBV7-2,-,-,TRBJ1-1,TGTGCCAGCAGCTTCGGTGGGGGAACTGAAGCTTTCTTT,CASSFGGGTEAFF
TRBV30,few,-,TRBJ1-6,TGTGCCTGGACCAGGGATAATTCACCCCTCCACTTT,CAWTRDNSPLHF
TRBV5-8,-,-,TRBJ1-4,TGTGCCAGCAGCTTCTTACAGGTTAATGAAAAACTGTTTTTT,CASSFLQVNEKLFF
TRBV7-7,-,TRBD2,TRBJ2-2,TGTGCTAGCAGCTTAGAGCCCTTGGCTAGCGGGGGATCCCGAAATACCGGGGAGCTGTTTTTT,CASSLEPLASGGSRNTGELFF
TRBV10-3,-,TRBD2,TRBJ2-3,TGTGCCATCAGTGAGCGCGGGAGTAGCACAGATACGCAGTATTTT,CAISERGSSTDTQYF
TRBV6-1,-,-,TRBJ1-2,TGTGCCAGCAGTGAAGCCTTGGGGAGGGGCTACACCTTC,CASSEALGRGYTF
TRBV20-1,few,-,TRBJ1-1,TGCAGTGCTAGACAGGACACTGAAGCTTTCTTT,CSARQDTEAFF
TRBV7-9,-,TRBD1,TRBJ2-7,TGTGCCAGCAGCTTAGGACAGGGTAGCATCGAGCAGTACTTC,CASSLGQGSIEQYF
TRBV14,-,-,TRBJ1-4,TGTGCCAGCAGCCTCACCGGGACATATTATAATGAAAAACTGTTTTTT,CASSLTGTYYNEKLFF
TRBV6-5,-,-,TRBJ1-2,TGTGCCAGCGCTGATCGACAGGAACTTAACTATGGCTACACCTTC,CASADRQELNYGYTF
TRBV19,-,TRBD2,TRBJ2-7,TGTGCCAGTAGCCCAGGACTAGCGGGAGTGAAGTACGAGCAGTACTTC,CASSPGLAGVKYEQYF
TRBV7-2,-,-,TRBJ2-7,TGTGCCAGCAGCTTAGGTACAGTTACCTACGAGCAGTACTTC,CASSLGTVTYEQYF
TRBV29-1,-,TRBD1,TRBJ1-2,TGCAGCGTTGAAGATTGGACAGGAGCTAACTATGGCTACACCTTC,CSVEDWTGANYGYTF
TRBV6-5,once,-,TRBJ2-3,TGTGCCAGCAGGAGGAGGGGGGTGTATACGCAGTATTTT,CASRRRGVYTQYF
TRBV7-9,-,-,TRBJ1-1,TGTGCCAGCAGCTCGAACACTGAAGCTTTCTTT,CASSSNTEAFF
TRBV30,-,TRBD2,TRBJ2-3,TGTGCCTGGACTAGCGGGAGAGGAGGAATGAGCACAGATACGCAGTATTTT,CAWTSGRGGMSTDTQYF
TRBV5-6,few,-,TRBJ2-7,TGTGCCAGCACCATTGCGGGATACGAGCAGTACTTC,CASTIAGYEQYF
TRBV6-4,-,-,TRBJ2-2,TGTGCCAGCAGTACTGAGACACTCCCCACCGGGGAGCTGTTTTTT,CASSTETLPTGELFF